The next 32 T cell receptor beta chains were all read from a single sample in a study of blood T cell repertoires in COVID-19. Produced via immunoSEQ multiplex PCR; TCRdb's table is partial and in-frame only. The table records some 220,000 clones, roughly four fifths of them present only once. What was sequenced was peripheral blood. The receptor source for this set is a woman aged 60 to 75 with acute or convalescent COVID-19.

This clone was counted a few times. CDR3 sequence reads: CASSLHAAAPLHF. In nucleotides, the CDR3 is TGTGCCAGCAGCTTACATGCCGCGGCACCCCTCCACTTT. The chain is built from TRBV11-3 and TRBJ1-6; D uncertain. Trimming stripped 2 bases from V and 11 bases from J, with 10 bases between. The CDR3 runs to 13 residues. CDR1 is SGHNT, CDR2 YENEEA, per germline.

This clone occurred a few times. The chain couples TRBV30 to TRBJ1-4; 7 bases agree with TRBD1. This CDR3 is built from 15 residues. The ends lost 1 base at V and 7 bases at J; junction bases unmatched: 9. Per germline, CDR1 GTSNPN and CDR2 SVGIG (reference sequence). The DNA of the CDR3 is TGTGCCTGGAGTGCTGGGGGGACAGCGGGTGAAAAACTGTTTTTT. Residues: CAWSAGGTAGEKLFF.

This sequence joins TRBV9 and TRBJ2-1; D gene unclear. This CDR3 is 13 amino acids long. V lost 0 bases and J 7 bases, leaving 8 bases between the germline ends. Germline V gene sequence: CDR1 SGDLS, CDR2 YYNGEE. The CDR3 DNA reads TGTGCCAGCAGCGTAGCACTGAGGAATGAGCAGTTCTTC. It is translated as CASSVALRNEQFF.

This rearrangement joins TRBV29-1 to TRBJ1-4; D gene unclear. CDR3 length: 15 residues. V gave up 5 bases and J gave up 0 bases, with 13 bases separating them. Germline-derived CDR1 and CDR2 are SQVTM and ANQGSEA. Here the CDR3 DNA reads TGCAGCGTTCGTGAGGGATTAGCAACTAATGAAAAACTGTTTTTT. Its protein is CSVREGLATNEKLFF.

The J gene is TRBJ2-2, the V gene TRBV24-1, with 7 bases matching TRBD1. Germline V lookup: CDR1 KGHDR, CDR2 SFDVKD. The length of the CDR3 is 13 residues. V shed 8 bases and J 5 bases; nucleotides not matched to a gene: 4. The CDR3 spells CATKGALTGELFF. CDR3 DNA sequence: TGTGCCACCAAGGGGGCCCTGACCGGGGAGCTGTTTTTT.

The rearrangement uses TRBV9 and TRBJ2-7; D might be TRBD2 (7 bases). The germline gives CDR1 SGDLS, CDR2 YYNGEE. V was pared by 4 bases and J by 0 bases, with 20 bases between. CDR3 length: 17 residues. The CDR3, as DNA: TGTGCCAGCAGCCCCCACCCTGGGGGGGCCCACTCCTACGAGCAGTACTTC. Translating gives CASSPHPGGAHSYEQYF.

The CDR3 DNA reads TGCGCCAGCAGCTTGAGACAGGGCCTGAACACTGAAGCTTTCTTT. This sequence encodes CASSLRQGLNTEAFF. The chain links TRBV5-1 to TRBJ1-1; 7 bases map to TRBD1. The CDR3 runs to 15 residues. V was pared by 1 base and J by 0 bases, with 3 bases of the junction left unmatched. CDR1 and CDR2 from the germline V gene are SGHRS and YFSETQ. Based on the CDR3 plus reference TRBV5-1 and TRBJ1-1, the full variable domain is KAGVTQTPRYLIKTRGQQVTLSCSPISGHRSVSWYQQTPGQGLQFLFEYFSETQRNKGNFPGRFSGRQFSNSRSEMNVSTLELGDSALYLCASSLRQGLNTEAFFGQGTRLTVV.

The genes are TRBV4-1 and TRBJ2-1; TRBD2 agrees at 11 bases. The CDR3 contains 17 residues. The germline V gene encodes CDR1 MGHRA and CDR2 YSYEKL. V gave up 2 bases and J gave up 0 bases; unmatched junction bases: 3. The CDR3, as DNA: TGCGCCAGCAGCCAAAATAGCGGGGGGGCCTCCTACAATGAGCAGTTCTTC. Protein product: CASSQNSGGASYNEQFF.

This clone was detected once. DNA of the CDR3: TGCGCCAGCAGCTTGAGGGCAGGGACAGTCGTTGCAACTAATGAAAAACTGTTTTTT. Protein product: CASSLRAGTVVATNEKLFF. The chain carries TRBV5-1 and TRBJ1-4, with 7 bases identical to TRBD1. The germline CDR1 and CDR2 sequences are SGHRS and YFSETQ. The CDR3 sequence is 19 residues long. Unmatched junction bases numbered 12, after V lost 1 base and J lost 0 bases. Looking up the rest from reference TRBV5-1 and TRBJ1-4 gives the full variable domain: KAGVTQTPRYLIKTRGQQVTLSCSPISGHRSVSWYQQTPGQGLQFLFEYFSETQRNKGNFPGRFSGRQFSNSRSEMNVSTLELGDSALYLCASSLRAGTVVATNEKLFFGSGTQLSVL.

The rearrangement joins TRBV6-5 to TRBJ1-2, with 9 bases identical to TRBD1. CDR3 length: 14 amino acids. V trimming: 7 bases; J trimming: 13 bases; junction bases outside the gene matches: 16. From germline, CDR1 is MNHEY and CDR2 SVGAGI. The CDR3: CASIGRKDRGLLTF. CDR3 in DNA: TGTGCCAGCATCGGGCGAAAGGACAGGGGCCTACTCACCTTC.

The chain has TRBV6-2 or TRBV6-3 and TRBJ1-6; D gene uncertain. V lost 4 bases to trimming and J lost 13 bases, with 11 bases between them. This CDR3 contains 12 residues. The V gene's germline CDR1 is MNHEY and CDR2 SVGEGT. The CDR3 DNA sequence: TGTGCCAGCAGTTTCACCATCGCGCCCCTCCACTTT. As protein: CASSFTIAPLHF.

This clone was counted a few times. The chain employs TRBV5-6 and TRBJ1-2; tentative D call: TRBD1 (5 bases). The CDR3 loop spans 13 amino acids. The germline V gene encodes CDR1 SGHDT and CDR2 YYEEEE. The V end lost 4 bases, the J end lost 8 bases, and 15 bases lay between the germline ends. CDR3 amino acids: CASSLPGGGGYTF. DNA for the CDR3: TGTGCCAGCAGCCTGCCGGGGGGAGGAGGCTACACCTTC.

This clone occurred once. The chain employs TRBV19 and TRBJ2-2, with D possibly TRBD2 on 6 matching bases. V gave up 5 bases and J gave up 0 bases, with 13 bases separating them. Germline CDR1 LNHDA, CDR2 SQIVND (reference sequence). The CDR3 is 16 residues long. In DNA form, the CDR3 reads TGTGCCAGTAGTTACGGGGGTACATCGAACACCGGGGAGCTGTTTTTT. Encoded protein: CASSYGGTSNTGELFF.

This CDR3 is CASSLVAGMNTGELFF. In DNA, the CDR3 is TGCGCCAGCAGCTTGGTGGCAGGGATGAACACCGGGGAGCTGTTTTTT. The J gene is TRBJ2-2, the V gene TRBV5-1, with D maybe TRBD1 (5 bases). Trimming left V 0 bases short and J 1 base short, with 10 bases between. Germline V gene lookup returns CDR1 SGHRS and CDR2 YFSETQ. The CDR3 has 16 residues.

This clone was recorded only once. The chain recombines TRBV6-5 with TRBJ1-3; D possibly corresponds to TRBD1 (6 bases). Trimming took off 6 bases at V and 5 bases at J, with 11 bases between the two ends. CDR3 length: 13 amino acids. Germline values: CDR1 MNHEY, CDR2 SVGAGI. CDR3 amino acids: CASRGAERNTIYF. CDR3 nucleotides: TGTGCCAGCAGGGGGGCAGAGAGAAACACCATATATTTT.

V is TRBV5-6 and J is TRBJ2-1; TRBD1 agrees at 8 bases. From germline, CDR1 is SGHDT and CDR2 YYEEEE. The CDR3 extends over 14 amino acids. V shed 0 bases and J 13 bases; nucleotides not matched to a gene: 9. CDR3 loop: CASSLDAGGAGQFF. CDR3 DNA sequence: TGTGCCAGCAGCTTGGATGCAGGGGGCGCGGGACAGTTCTTC.

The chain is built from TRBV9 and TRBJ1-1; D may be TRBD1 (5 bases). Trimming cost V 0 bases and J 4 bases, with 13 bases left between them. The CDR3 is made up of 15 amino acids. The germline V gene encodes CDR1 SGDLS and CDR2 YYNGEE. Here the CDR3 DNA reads TGTGCCAGCAGCGTAGAGGCAGCCGGGGGCACTGAAGCTTTCTTT. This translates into CASSVEAAGGTEAFF.

This chain's CDR3 is CASSIRDRALNTEAFF. The CDR3 nucleotides read TGTGCCAGCAGCATCCGGGACAGGGCGTTGAACACTGAAGCTTTCTTT. This chain connects TRBV5-5 to TRBJ1-1; the match to TRBD1 covers 9 bases. Germline CDR1 SGHKS, CDR2 YYEKEE (reference sequence). Trimming at V came to 4 bases and at J to 0 bases, leaving 7 bases not matched to a gene. This CDR3 spans 16 amino acids.

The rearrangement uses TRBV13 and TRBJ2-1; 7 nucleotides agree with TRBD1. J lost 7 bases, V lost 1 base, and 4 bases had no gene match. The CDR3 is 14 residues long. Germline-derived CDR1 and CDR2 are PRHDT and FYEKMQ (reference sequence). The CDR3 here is CASSLELRGNEQFF. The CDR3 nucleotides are TGTGCCAGCAGCTTAGAACTCAGGGGGAATGAGCAGTTCTTC.

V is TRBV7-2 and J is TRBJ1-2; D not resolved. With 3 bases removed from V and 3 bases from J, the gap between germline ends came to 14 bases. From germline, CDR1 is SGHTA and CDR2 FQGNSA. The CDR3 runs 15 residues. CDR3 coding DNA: TGTGCCAGCAGCTTCCTGGTTGCAGCGGACTATGGCTACACCTTC. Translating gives CASSFLVAADYGYTF.

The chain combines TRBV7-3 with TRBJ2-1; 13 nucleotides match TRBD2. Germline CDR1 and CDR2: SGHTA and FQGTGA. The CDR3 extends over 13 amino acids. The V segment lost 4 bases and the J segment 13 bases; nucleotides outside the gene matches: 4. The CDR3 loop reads CASSSGTSGAQFF. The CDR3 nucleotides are TGTGCCAGCAGCTCCGGGACTAGCGGGGCTCAGTTCTTC.

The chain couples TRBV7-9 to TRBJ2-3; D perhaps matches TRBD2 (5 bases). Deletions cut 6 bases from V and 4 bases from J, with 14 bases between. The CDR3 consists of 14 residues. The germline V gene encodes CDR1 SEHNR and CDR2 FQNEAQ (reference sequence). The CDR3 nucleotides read TGTGCCAGCAGTGATTTCGGGATTTCAGATACGCAGTATTTT. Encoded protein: CASSDFGISDTQYF.

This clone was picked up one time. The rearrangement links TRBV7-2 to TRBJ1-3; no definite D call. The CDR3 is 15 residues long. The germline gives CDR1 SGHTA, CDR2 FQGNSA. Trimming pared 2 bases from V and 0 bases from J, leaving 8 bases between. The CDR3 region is CASSLSPGSGNTIYF. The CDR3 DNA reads TGTGCCAGCAGCTTATCGCCAGGCTCTGGAAACACCATATATTTT.

CDR3 bases: TGTGCCAGCAGCCAAGAGTCCGCTGAAGCTTTCTTT. As protein: CASSQESAEAFF. The V call is TRBV3-1 (or the pseudogene TRBV3-2), the J call TRBJ1-1; D is unresolved. The CDR3 extends over 12 amino acids. V was shortened by 0 bases and J by 6 bases, with 5 bases between the two germline ends. Germline CDR1 LGHDT, CDR2 YNNKEL (reference sequence).

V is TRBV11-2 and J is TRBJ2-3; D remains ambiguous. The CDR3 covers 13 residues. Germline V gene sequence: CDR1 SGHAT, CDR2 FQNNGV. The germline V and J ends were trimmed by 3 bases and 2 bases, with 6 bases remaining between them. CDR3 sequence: CASSFIPTDTQYF. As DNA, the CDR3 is TGTGCCAGCAGCTTCATTCCCACAGATACGCAGTATTTT. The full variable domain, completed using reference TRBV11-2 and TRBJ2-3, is EAGVAQSPRYKIIEKRQSVAFWCNPISGHATLYWYQQILGQGPKLLIQFQNNGVVDDSQLPKDRFSAERLKGVDSTLKIQPAKLEDSAVYLCASSFIPTDTQYFGPGTRLTVL.

For the CDR3, the DNA is TGTGCCAGCAGTGAAAGAGGACAGGGCGTAGAGACCCAGTACTTC. Translation: CASSERGQGVETQYF. The chain is built from TRBV6-1 and TRBJ2-5; 8 bases are shared with TRBD1. Germline V gives CDR1 MNHNS, CDR2 SASEGT. This CDR3 has 15 residues. With V trimmed by 2 bases and J by 4 bases, 6 bases remained unmatched.

CDR3 amino acids: CASMGGLGSFF. The CDR3 nucleotides are TGTGCCAGTATGGGGGGACTCGGGTCTTTCTTT. The chain has TRBV19 and TRBJ1-1, with D perhaps matching TRBD1 (5 bases). Between the trimmed V and J ends, which lost 7 bases and 12 bases, there was a span of 15 bases. The germline V gene encodes CDR1 LNHDA and CDR2 SQIVND (reference sequence). This CDR3 comprises 11 residues.

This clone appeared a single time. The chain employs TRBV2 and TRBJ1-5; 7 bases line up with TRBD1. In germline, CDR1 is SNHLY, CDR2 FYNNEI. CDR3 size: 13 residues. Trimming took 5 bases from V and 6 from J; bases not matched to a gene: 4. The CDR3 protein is CASSTGVIQPQHF. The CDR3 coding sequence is TGTGCCAGCAGTACAGGGGTTATTCAGCCCCAGCATTTT.

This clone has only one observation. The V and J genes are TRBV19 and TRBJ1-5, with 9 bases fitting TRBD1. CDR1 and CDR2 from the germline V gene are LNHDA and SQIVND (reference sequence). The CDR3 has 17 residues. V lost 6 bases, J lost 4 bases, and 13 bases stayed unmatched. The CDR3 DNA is TGTGCCAGTAGCCCTCTGGGACAGGGAGGGAGTAATCAGCCCCAGCATTTT. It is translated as CASSPLGQGGSNQPQHF. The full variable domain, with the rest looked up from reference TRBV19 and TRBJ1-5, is DGGITQSPKYLFRKEGQNVTLSCEQNLNHDAMYWYRQDPGQGLRLIYYSQIVNDFQKGDIAEGYSVSREKKESFPLTVTSAQKNPTAFYLCASSPLGQGGSNQPQHFGDGTRLSIL.

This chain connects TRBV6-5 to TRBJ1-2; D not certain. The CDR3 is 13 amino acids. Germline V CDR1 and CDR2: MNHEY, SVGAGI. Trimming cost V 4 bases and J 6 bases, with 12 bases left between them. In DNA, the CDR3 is TGTGCCAGCAGTTTCGAACCGGAGGATGGCTACACCTTC. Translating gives CASSFEPEDGYTF.

CDR3 sequence reads: CASPLKMGQEYSNQPQHF. Here the CDR3 DNA reads TGTGCAAGTCCCCTAAAGATGGGACAAGAATATAGCAATCAGCCCCAGCATTTT. V and J are TRBV12-2 and TRBJ1-5; TRBD1 is the table's D call, not checked against the DNA. TRBV12-2 is a known pseudogene. This CDR3 spans 18 amino acids.

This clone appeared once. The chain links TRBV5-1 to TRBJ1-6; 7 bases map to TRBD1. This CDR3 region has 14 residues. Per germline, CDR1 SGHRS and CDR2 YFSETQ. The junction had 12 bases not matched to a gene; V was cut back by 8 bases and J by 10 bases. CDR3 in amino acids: CASTSGVTGSPLHF. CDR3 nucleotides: TGCGCCAGTACCTCGGGGGTGACAGGGTCACCCCTCCACTTT.